This is a list of T cell receptor beta chains from one sample in a study of shared clonotypes between healthy human individuals. Profiling relied on immunoSEQ multiplex PCR, and the TCRdb table lists in-frame clones only, not all of them. The repertoire has hundreds of thousands of clones, 95% to 96% of them found once; the top ten carry roughly 0.12%. The source material was naive CD8+ T cells sorted from blood. These receptors came from a woman younger than 45 in good health. Each CDR3 is given with its conserved first and last residue. A D gene is named only where the DNA matches it firmly. Rows may omit the clone size; those that give it use once, few, many or a size class.

>TRBV19|20|.|TRBJ2-1|.
TGTGCCAGTAGTATAGTGGGAGGCCGATTTCGATACCTCTCCTACAATGAGCAGTTCTTC
CASSIVGGRFRYLSYNEQFF
>TRBV13|12|.|TRBJ2-7|.
TGTGCCAGCAGCTTAGGTGGGAGCGAGCAGTACTTC
CASSLGGSEQYF
>TRBV19|16|TRBD2|TRBJ2-2|.
TGTGCCAGTAGTATGGGACTAGCGGGGGTTACCGGGGAGCTGTTTTTT
CASSMGLAGVTGELFF
>TRBV7-3|14|.|TRBJ2-1|.
TGTGCCAGCAGCCCGGCCGCAGGGGTGGATGAGCAGTTCTTC
CASSPAAGVDEQFF
>TRBV9|16|TRBD2|TRBJ2-5|.
TGTGCCAGCAGCGTAGCTCGGACTAGCGGGAGGAAGACCCAGTACTTC
CASSVARTSGRKTQYF
>TRBV9|14|.|TRBJ2-7|.
TGTGCCAGCAGCGTAGGCGGTATCTCCTACGAGCAGTACTTC
CASSVGGISYEQYF
>TRBV27|14|TRBD2|TRBJ2-7|.
TGTGCCAGCAGTCCTAGCGGGAGCATATACGAGCAGTACTTC
CASSPSGSIYEQYF
>TRBV29-1|11|.|TRBJ1-1|few
TGCAGCGTTGTGTTGGGCACTGAAGCTTTCTTT
CSVVLGTEAFF
>TRBV13|15|.|TRBJ1-4|.
TGTGCCAGCAGCTTAGGTTCTCCAACTAATGAAAAACTGTTTTTT
CASSLGSPTNEKLFF
>TRBV4-1|16|TRBD2|TRBJ2-2|.
TGCGCCAGCAGCCACTCCACTAGCGGGAAATCCGGGGAGCTGTTTTTT
CASSHSTSGKSGELFF
>TRBV5-4|11|.|TRBJ2-7|.
TGTGCCAGCAGCTTGGGATTCGAGCAGTACTTC
CASSLGFEQYF
>TRBV7-6|16|TRBD2|TRBJ2-1|.
TGTGCCAGCAGCGAGAAGCTAGCGGGAGTGTACAATGAGCAGTTCTTC
CASSEKLAGVYNEQFF
>TRBV7-7|15|TRBD1|TRBJ2-1|.
TGTGCCAGCAGCCTCGGGACAGGGGGCGAATATGAGCAGTTCTTC
CASSLGTGGEYEQFF
>TRBV19|14|.|TRBJ2-7|.
TGTGCCAGTAGTGCCTCGGGTGTCGGCTACGAGCAGTACTTC
CASSASGVGYEQYF
>TRBV19|17|TRBD2|TRBJ2-5|.
TGTGCCAGTAGTATAGATAGACTAGCGGGAAACCAAGAGACCCAGTACTTC
CASSIDRLAGNQETQYF
>TRBV27|16|.|TRBJ2-1|.
TGTGCCAGCAGTTTGTACGCGGGAACCTCCTACAATGAGCAGTTCTTC
CASSLYAGTSYNEQFF
>TRBV2|13|.|TRBJ1-2|.
TGTGCCAGCACGGGACCAGGAAAGGATGGCTACACCTTC
CASTGPGKDGYTF
>TRBV5-6|15|TRBD2|TRBJ2-1|.
TGTGCCAGCAGCTTGGATCTAGCGGGCTACAATGAGCAGTTCTTC
CASSLDLAGYNEQFF
>TRBV9|12|.|TRBJ2-7|.
TGTGCCAGCAGCGCCCAGCCTGGCGAGCAGTACTTC
CASSAQPGEQYF
>TRBV6-1|13|TRBD1|TRBJ1-2|once
TGTGCCAGCAGTATCCAGGGGGCGGACGGCTACACCTTC
CASSIQGADGYTF
>TRBV30|13|.|TRBJ2-7|.
TGTGCCTGGAGGCCCAATGGTGACTACGAGCAGTACTTC
CAWRPNGDYEQYF
>TRBV28|12|.|TRBJ2-7|.
TGTGCCAGCAGCGGCGGCCCCTACGAGCAGTACTTC
CASSGGPYEQYF
>TRBV6-5|14|TRBD1|TRBJ1-2|.
TGTGCCAGCAGACCGGGACAGACCCCTTATGGCTACACCTTC
CASRPGQTPYGYTF
>TRBV2|14|TRBD1|TRBJ2-5|.
TGTGCCAGCAGTGAACTCAGGGGGCAAGAGACCCAGTACTTC
CASSELRGQETQYF
>TRBV5-6|14|.|TRBJ2-1|.
TGTGCCAGCAGCTTCGCCGGAGGGCGGATTGAGCAGTTCTTC
CASSFAGGRIEQFF
>TRBV11-2|16|.|TRBJ1-4|.
TGTGCCAGCAGCTTAGTTCTGGGACGGAAAAATGAAAAACTGTTTTTT
CASSLVLGRKNEKLFF
>TRBV27|16|.|TRBJ2-1|.
TGTGCCAGCAGTTGGCCCCCCGGGAGCTCCTACAATGAGCAGTTCTTC
CASSWPPGSSYNEQFF
>TRBV11-2|15|.|TRBJ1-1|.
TGTGCCAGCAGCTTAGGGTCGGGTTTAAACACTGAAGCTTTCTTT
CASSLGSGLNTEAFF
>TRBV14|12|.|TRBJ1-1|.
TGTGCCAGCAGCCCCCGACAGGCTGAAGCTTTCTTT
CASSPRQAEAFF
>TRBV28|13|.|TRBJ1-1|.
TGTGCCAGCAGTCTCTTAATCAACACTGAAGCTTTCTTT
CASSLLINTEAFF
>TRBV13|15|TRBD2|TRBJ2-1|.
TGTGCCAGCAGCTTGACTAGCCTTAAGAACAATGAGCAGTTCTTC
CASSLTSLKNNEQFF
>TRBV5-8|13|.|TRBJ2-7|.
TGTGCCAGCAGCTTCCAGACGGCCTACGAGCAGTACTTC
CASSFQTAYEQYF
>TRBV14|14|.|TRBJ2-7|.
TGTGCCAGCAGCCAAGAAGGTTGGTCCTACGAGCAGTACTTC
CASSQEGWSYEQYF
>TRBV6-6|13|TRBD2|TRBJ2-2|.
TGTGCCATCTCGGGAGGGGCTTCCGGGGAGCTGTTTTTT
CAISGGASGELFF
>TRBV5-1|14|TRBD1|TRBJ2-7|.
TGCGCCAGCAGCTTGGCTCGGGACAGCTACGAGCAGTACTTC
CASSLARDSYEQYF
>TRBV11-2|15|TRBD2|TRBJ2-5|.
TGTGCCAGCAGCTTAGGCACTAGCGGGCAAGAGACCCAGTACTTC
CASSLGTSGQETQYF
>TRBV2|14|TRBD2|TRBJ2-7|.
TGTGCCAGCAAGACTAGCGGAACCCTCTACGAGCAGTACTTC
CASKTSGTLYEQYF
>TRBV25-1|17|TRBD1|TRBJ2-5|.
TGTGCCAGTCAACCGGGACAGGCGCTGATGAGACAAGAGACCCAGTACTTC
CASQPGQALMRQETQYF
>TRBV6-5|15|.|TRBJ1-1|.
TGTGCCAGCAGTTACTCGATCGGGGCGAACACTGAAGCTTTCTTT
CASSYSIGANTEAFF